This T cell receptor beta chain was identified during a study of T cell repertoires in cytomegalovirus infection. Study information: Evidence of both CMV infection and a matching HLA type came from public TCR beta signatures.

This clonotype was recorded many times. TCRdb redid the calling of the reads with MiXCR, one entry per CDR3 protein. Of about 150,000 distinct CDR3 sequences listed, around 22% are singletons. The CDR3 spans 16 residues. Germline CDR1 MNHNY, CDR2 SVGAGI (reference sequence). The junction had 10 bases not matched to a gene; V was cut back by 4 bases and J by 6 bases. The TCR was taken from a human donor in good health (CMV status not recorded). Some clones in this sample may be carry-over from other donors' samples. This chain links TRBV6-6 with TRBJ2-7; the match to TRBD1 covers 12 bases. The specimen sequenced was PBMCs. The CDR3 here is CASSLGQGASVSEQYF. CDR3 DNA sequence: TGTGCCAGCAGTTTGGGACAGGGGGCATCTGTTAGCGAGCAGTACTTC.